These 14 T cell receptor beta chains came from one sample sequenced in a study of blood T cell repertoires in COVID-19. Here immunoSEQ multiplex PCR was the method, and the copy in TCRdb shows in-frame clones only, minus some. This sample has about 170,000 clones, with around four fifths found just once. Material: peripheral blood. The origin of the receptors is a woman aged 70-85 years who had recovered from COVID-19.

This sequence joins TRBV18 and TRBJ1-4; 8 bases align to TRBD1. Per germline, CDR1 KGHSH and CDR2 LQKENI. The CDR3 has 15 residues. Trimming took 6 bases from V and 6 from J; bases not matched to a gene: 9. The CDR3 region is CASSPSQGGHEKLFF. CDR3 nucleotide sequence: TGTGCCAGCTCCCCTTCACAGGGGGGGCATGAAAAACTGTTTTTT.

The chain uses TRBV28 and TRBJ1-6, with D perhaps matching TRBD1 (5 bases). V lost 0 bases and J 6 bases, leaving 6 bases between the germline ends. The CDR3 contains 14 residues. Germline CDR1 is MDHEN and CDR2 is SYDVKM. This chain's CDR3 is CASSLWQGNSPLHF. The CDR3 nucleotides are TGTGCCAGCAGTTTATGGCAGGGTAATTCACCCCTCCACTTT.

The chain couples TRBV28 to TRBJ1-1; TRBD1 matches 8 bases. Germline assignment: CDR1 MDHEN and CDR2 SYDVKM. The CDR3 has 12 amino acids. After removal of 6 bases from V and 7 bases from J, the junction contained 4 bases not matched to a gene. The chain's CDR3 is CASSPGQGEAFF. In DNA, the CDR3 is TGTGCCAGCAGCCCCGGACAGGGTGAAGCTTTCTTT.

The gene calls are TRBV29-1 and TRBJ2-2; D possibly corresponds to TRBD1 (5 bases). Trimming removed 4 bases at V and 4 bases at J, with 7 bases between. CDR1 and CDR2 from the germline V gene are SQVTM and ANQGSEA. This CDR3 comprises 12 residues. The CDR3 loop reads CSVGGSTGELFF. The CDR3 DNA reads as TGCAGCGTTGGGGGCAGCACCGGGGAGCTGTTTTTT.

This clone has a single count. The rearrangement links TRBV14 to TRBJ1-2; TRBD1 might be the D (5 bases). Germline-derived CDR1 and CDR2 are SGHDN and FVKESK. The CDR3 is 13 residues long. V lost 3 bases, J lost 5 bases, and 10 bases lay in between. As DNA, the CDR3 is TGTGCCAGCAGCCAGTTCAGGGAATATGGCTACACCTTC. Protein sequence: CASSQFREYGYTF.

This sequence joins TRBV12-3 or TRBV12-4 and TRBJ1-1, with D maybe TRBD1 (6 bases). V shed 1 base and J shed 7 bases, with 10 bases lying between them. This CDR3 is built from 13 residues. The CDR3 sequence: CASSLVGRGEAFF. The CDR3 nucleotides read TGTGCCAGCAGTTTAGTGGGCAGGGGTGAAGCTTTCTTT.

Here the CDR3 reads CASEERQGAYEQYF. CDR3 DNA: TGTGCCAGCGAAGAGAGACAGGGGGCGTACGAGCAGTACTTC. V and J are TRBV27 and TRBJ2-7; TRBD1 aligns across 10 bases. Per germline, CDR1 MNHEY and CDR2 SMNVEV (reference sequence). The V segment lost 8 bases and the J segment 4 bases; nucleotides outside the gene matches: 8. This CDR3 is built from 14 residues.

V is TRBV18 and J is TRBJ1-6; 8 bases are a match to TRBD1. The V gene's germline CDR1 is KGHSH and CDR2 LQKENI. This CDR3 is built from 17 residues. The trim removed 3 bases at V and 10 bases at J, leaving 14 bases unmatched. Here the CDR3 DNA reads TGTGCCAGCTCACCTTCAGGGACAGGCTCCCGGCGGTCACCCCTCCACTTT. Amino acids: CASSPSGTGSRRSPLHF.

The gene calls are TRBV10-2 and TRBJ1-6; tentatively, D is TRBD1 (6 bases). The CDR3 has 15 residues. Trimming shortened V by 10 bases and J by 0 bases, and 13 bases separated the two germline ends. CDR1 is WSHSY and CDR2 is SAAADI in the germline V gene. CDR3: CATRGGSSYNSPLHF. The CDR3 DNA reads TGCGCCACCAGGGGAGGGAGCTCCTATAATTCACCCCTCCACTTT.

The rearrangement joins TRBV5-1 to TRBJ1-1; D is unresolved. CDR3 length equals 15 residues. CDR1 and CDR2 from the germline V gene are SGHRS and YFSETQ. The V and J ends lost 0 bases and 5 bases respectively, with 14 bases between them. CDR3 DNA: TGCGCCAGCAGCTTGGTTCCAGTAGAGACAACTGAAGCTTTCTTT. As protein: CASSLVPVETTEAFF.

This chain uses TRBV5-4 with TRBJ1-2; 10 bases line up with TRBD1. The V segment lost 4 bases and the J segment 8 bases; nucleotides outside the gene matches: 5. This CDR3 region has 13 residues. Germline CDR1 reads SGHNT; CDR2 reads YYREEE (reference sequence). The CDR3 DNA reads as TGTGCCAGCAGCCTGGACAGGGGGGAGGGCTACACCTTC. Its translation is CASSLDRGEGYTF. Full variable domain (missing parts from reference TRBV5-4 and TRBJ1-2): ETGVTQSPTHLIKTRGQQVTLRCSSQSGHNTVSWYQQALGQGPQFIFQYYREEENGRGNFPPRFSGLQFPNYSSELNVNALELDDSALYLCASSLDRGEGYTFGSGTRLTVV.

The J gene is TRBJ2-7, the V gene TRBV5-4, with 9 bases matching TRBD1. Germline CDR1 is SGHNT and CDR2 is YYREEE (reference sequence). V shed 4 bases, J shed 2 bases, and the junction held 4 bases outside the gene matches. This CDR3 has 14 residues. The CDR3 bases are TGTGCCAGCAGCCAGGGACAGGGCCCCTACGAGCAGTACTTC. Translation: CASSQGQGPYEQYF.

About this clone itself: Other DNA sequences in this specimen translate into the identical CDR3. The J gene is TRBJ1-1, the V gene TRBV14, with D unclear. The CDR3 sequence is 13 residues long. The V gene's germline CDR1 is SGHDN and CDR2 FVKESK. Deletions cut 1 base from V and 2 bases from J, with 5 bases between. CDR3 nucleotides: TGTGCCAGCAGCCAAGGGCCTAACACTGAAGCTTTCTTT. Protein product: CASSQGPNTEAFF.

V and J are TRBV28 and TRBJ1-2; 8 bases are shared with TRBD1. V trimming: 6 bases; J trimming: 12 bases; junction bases outside the gene matches: 15. Germline V lookup: CDR1 MDHEN, CDR2 SYDVKM. This CDR3 has 14 amino acids. CDR3 in amino acids: CASSPGTGLGRDTF. CDR3 coding DNA: TGTGCCAGCAGCCCCGGGACAGGTCTCGGTCGGGACACCTTC.